The 29 T cell receptor beta chains reported below all come from one sample, sequenced in a study of human T cells and chemical hapten exposure listed by TCRdb under 2021. The library was produced with RACE. The sequencer was a NextSeq 500. TCRdb took the public reads, trimmed them with fastp at Q25, ran MiXCR for clone calling and kept in-frame beta chains. For every CDR3 protein sequence, its rows merge into one entry that carries the most common genes and DNA. The sample data list over 45,000 distinct CDR3 sequences, and around 4.5% of these were observed just once. Under 2% of the sample lies in the top ten. The label giving this sample's time point can be read as: healthy volunteer bleed at 2 weeks. Total RNA was isolated from unfractionated whole blood collected in Tempus Blood RNA tubes. Sequenced material: whole blood. The receptor source for this set is a female donor in good health. Some clones in this sample may be carry-over from other donors' samples.

This clonotype has a count of ten or more. One end of the junction is discordant with germline, which a read error may explain. The chain is built from TRBV12-5 and TRBJ2-3; D gene unclear. Germline V lookup: CDR1 LGHNT, CDR2 FRNRAP. The CDR3 runs 13 residues. The CDR3: CASGLEIGNTQYF. CDR3 DNA sequence: TGTGCTAGTGGCTTGGAAATAGGAAATACGCAGTATTTT. Based on the CDR3 plus reference TRBV12-5 and TRBJ2-3, the full variable domain is DARVTQTPRHKVTEMGQEVTMRCQPILGHNTVFWYRQTMMQGLELLAYFRNRAPLDDSGMPKDRFSAEMPDATLATLKIQPSEPRDSAVYFCASGLEIGNTQYFGPGTRLTVL.

This clonotype was detected many times. The CDR3 protein is CASSLGYNQPQHF. CDR3 nucleotide sequence: TGTGCCAGCAGCTTAGGTTACAATCAGCCCCAGCATTTT. V is TRBV11-2 and J is TRBJ1-5; no reliable D call. This CDR3 comprises 13 residues. V lost 1 base and J 3 bases, leaving 4 bases between the germline ends. The germline V gene has CDR1 SGHAT and CDR2 FQNNGV. Variable domain in full (rest from reference TRBV11-2 and TRBJ1-5): EAGVAQSPRYKIIEKRQSVAFWCNPISGHATLYWYQQILGQGPKLLIQFQNNGVVDDSQLPKDRFSAERLKGVDSTLKIQPAKLEDSAVYLCASSLGYNQPQHFGDGTRLSIL.

The table lists this clonotype with many counts. V is TRBV15 and J is TRBJ2-7; 8 positions agree with TRBD1. Germline lookup yields CDR1 LNHNV and CDR2 YYDKDF (reference sequence). Trimming removed 5 bases from V and 0 bases from J; junction bases left unmatched: 6. The CDR3 runs to 15 residues. This CDR3 is CATSGRQGNSYEQYF. The CDR3 bases are TGTGCCACCAGCGGACGACAGGGGAACTCCTACGAGCAGTACTTC.

The V gene is TRBV12-3 or TRBV12-4, the J gene TRBJ2-3, with unresolved D. The CDR3 sequence is 14 residues long. Trimming left V 6 bases short and J 2 bases short, with 12 bases between. The CDR3 loop reads CASSHSSNTDTQYF. The CDR3 DNA is TGTGCCAGCAGCCACTCGTCGAACACAGATACGCAGTATTTT.

This clonotype was seen at least ten times. The rearrangement joins TRBV6-1 to TRBJ1-1; perhaps TRBD1 as D (5 bases). This CDR3 is built from 14 residues. Germline assignment: CDR1 MNHNS and CDR2 SASEGT. The V gene lost 6 bases and the J gene lost 0 bases, with 11 bases spanning the gap. The CDR3 reads CASRTGRMNTEAFF. The CDR3 DNA follows: TGTGCCAGCAGGACGGGACGGATGAACACTGAAGCTTTCTTT.

This clonotype has a handful of counts. This chain links TRBV12-3 or TRBV12-4 with TRBJ2-3; TRBD1 aligns across 9 bases. Germline trimming cut 2 bases from V and 1 base from J; bases unmatched to any gene: 13. The CDR3 has 19 residues. The CDR3 bases are TGTGCCAGCAGTTTAAGGGACAGGGCCTACAAACGGGGCACAGATACGCAGTATTTT. This gives the protein CASSLRDRAYKRGTDTQYF.

The gene calls are TRBV20-1 and TRBJ2-3; D gene ambiguous. The germline CDR1 and CDR2 sequences are DFQATT and SNEGSKA (reference sequence). There are 15 residues in the CDR3. Trimming took 5 bases from V and 0 from J, leaving 15 bases between them. CDR3 in amino acids: CSAPKGRRSTDTQYF. The CDR3 nucleotides read TGCAGTGCTCCTAAAGGACGTCGTAGCACAGATACGCAGTATTTT.

This clonotype was seen repeatedly, ten times or more. This sequence joins TRBV7-3 and TRBJ2-2, with D possibly being TRBD1 or TRBD2 (5 bases each). Germline CDR1 and CDR2: SGHTA and FQGTGA. Between the trimmed V and J ends, which lost 2 bases and 2 bases, there was a span of 12 bases. The CDR3 runs 16 residues. The CDR3 region is CASSLVWGSNTGELFF. CDR3 in DNA: TGTGCCAGCAGCTTAGTTTGGGGGTCTAACACCGGGGAGCTGTTTTTT.

This clonotype was seen at least ten times. The J gene is TRBJ1-4, the V gene TRBV12-3 or TRBV12-4, with TRBD1 as a possible D gene (5 bases). The CDR3 sequence is 13 residues long. The V end lost 4 bases, the J end lost 6 bases, and 9 bases lay between the germline ends. The CDR3 loop reads CASSWGGDEKLFF. The CDR3 DNA is TGTGCCAGCAGTTGGGGGGGGGATGAAAAACTGTTTTTT.

This clonotype appeared many times. The chain is built from TRBV20-1 and TRBJ1-5; no clear D. V gave up 0 bases and J gave up 3 bases, with 12 bases separating them. The germline V gene has CDR1 DFQATT and CDR2 SNEGSKA (reference sequence). The CDR3 is made up of 15 amino acids. The CDR3 bases are TGCAGTGCTAGAGAGTTGGGGAGGTTCAATCAGCCCCAGCATTTT. Amino acid sequence: CSARELGRFNQPQHF.

This clonotype was seen many times. The genes are TRBV6-6 and TRBJ1-1, with D uncertain. Per the germline V gene, CDR1 is MNHNY and CDR2 is SVGAGI (reference sequence). The CDR3 has 15 residues. Deletions cut 7 bases from V and 0 bases from J, with 15 bases between. The CDR3 reads CASTNSRLMNTEAFF. CDR3 sequence (DNA): TGTGCCAGCACCAACAGTCGTCTGATGAACACTGAAGCTTTCTTT.

This clonotype was recorded at least ten times. The chain uses TRBV6-2 or TRBV6-3 and TRBJ2-7, with a weak D call TRBD1 (6 bases). The germline gives CDR1 MNHEY, CDR2 SVGEGT. The V end was cut by 6 bases, the J end by 7 bases, with 22 bases between. This CDR3 is built from 15 residues. For the CDR3, the DNA is TGTGCCAGCAGCCCAGCTAAGGACAGTCGGGGTGAGCAGTACTTC. Translation gives CASSPAKDSRGEQYF.

This clonotype appeared many times. The CDR3 loop is CSAILRGATEAFF. The CDR3 DNA reads as TGCAGTGCTATACTTCGGGGGGCGACTGAAGCTTTCTTT. J is TRBJ1-1 and V is TRBV20-1, with D maybe TRBD1 (6 bases). The CDR3 has 13 amino acids. The V and J ends lost 4 bases and 5 bases respectively, with 14 bases between them. Germline V CDR1 and CDR2: DFQATT, SNEGSKA (reference sequence).

This clonotype was seen a few times. The chain employs TRBV5-6 and TRBJ1-4; a weak D match, TRBD1 (5 bases). The germline V gene has CDR1 SGHDT and CDR2 YYEEEE. With 1 base removed from V and 6 bases from J, the gap between germline ends came to 7 bases. This CDR3 has 13 residues. For the CDR3, the DNA is TGTGCCAGCAGCTTGAAAGGGGATGAAAAACTGTTTTTT. It yields the protein CASSLKGDEKLFF.

This clonotype has a handful of counts. The gene calls are TRBV20-1 and TRBJ1-2, with D possibly matching TRBD1 (6 bases). The CDR3 runs 11 residues. CDR1 and CDR2 (germline): DFQATT, SNEGSKA (reference sequence). Between the trimmed V and J ends, which lost 3 bases and 10 bases, there was a span of 12 bases. This CDR3 is CSASYGGPYTF. For the CDR3, the DNA is TGCAGTGCTAGTTATGGGGGGCCCTACACCTTC.

This clonotype showed up many times. The chain has TRBV12-3 or TRBV12-4 and TRBJ1-1; 7 bases map to TRBD1. V lost 7 bases and J lost 4; bases outside the gene matches: 6. The CDR3 loop spans 13 amino acids. In DNA form, the CDR3 reads TGTGCCAGCACCGAACAGGGGATCACTGAAGCTTTCTTT. This codes for CASTEQGITEAFF.

This clonotype has at least ten counts. The gene calls are TRBV5-1 and TRBJ2-6, with TRBD1 matching over 7 bases. The CDR3 has 16 residues. J was trimmed by 4 bases and V by 4 bases; bases with no gene match: 8. Germline CDR1 reads SGHRS; CDR2 reads YFSETQ. This chain's CDR3 is CASSVKGAAGANVLTF. CDR3 bases: TGCGCCAGCAGCGTCAAGGGGGCGGCAGGGGCCAACGTCCTGACTTTC.

This clonotype was observed many times. The chain employs TRBV9 and TRBJ1-1; D is perhaps TRBD1 (6 bases). Trimming took 3 bases from V and 5 from J, leaving 20 bases between them. This CDR3 has 16 residues. CDR1 and CDR2 (germline): SGDLS, YYNGEE. As DNA, the CDR3 is TGTGCCAGCAGCGAGGGGGGGGCCCTAGGGTGGACTGAAGCTTTCTTT. Translation gives CASSEGGALGWTEAFF.

This clonotype was detected ten times or more. This chain joins TRBV6-5 and TRBJ2-3; D may be TRBD2 (5 bases). The CDR3 is 16 residues long. The V end lost 0 bases, the J end lost 4 bases, and 14 bases lay between the germline ends. Germline-derived CDR1 and CDR2 are MNHEY and SVGAGI. The CDR3 reads CASSYSGLLRADTQYF. The CDR3 region has the DNA TGTGCCAGCAGTTACTCCGGACTCCTCCGGGCAGATACGCAGTATTTT.

This clonotype came up a few times. The chain couples TRBV28 to TRBJ1-6; 7 positions agree with TRBD1. Germline V gene lookup returns CDR1 MDHEN and CDR2 SYDVKM. Germline trimming cut 6 bases from V and 14 bases from J; bases unmatched to any gene: 10. CDR3 length equals 13 residues. CDR3 sequence (DNA): TGTGCCAGCAGAAGACAGGGCAACCCCTCCCTCCACTTT. Protein: CASRRQGNPSLHF.

Ten or more counts support this clonotype. The genes are TRBV20-1 and TRBJ1-4; D is undetermined. The V end was cut by 0 bases, the J end by 11 bases, with 7 bases between. Germline CDR1 is DFQATT and CDR2 is SNEGSKA (reference sequence). This CDR3 comprises 11 residues. The CDR3 DNA reads TGCAGTGCTAGAGATTCAGTGAAACTGTTTTTT. Encoded protein: CSARDSVKLFF.

This clonotype was seen at least ten times. This rearrangement joins TRBV10-3 to TRBJ1-1; D remains ambiguous. Germline V CDR1 and CDR2: ENHRY, SYGVKD. Trimming left V 2 bases short and J 8 bases short, with 9 bases between. The CDR3 extends over 12 amino acids. DNA of the CDR3: TGTGCCATCAGTGAGGGTCGGACGGAAGCTTTCTTT. It specifies CAISEGRTEAFF.

This clonotype was counted at least ten times. The genes are TRBV6-5 and TRBJ2-7, with 14 bases that match TRBD2. Losses at the gene ends were 5 bases for V and 0 bases for J; bases not matched to a gene: 6. CDR3 length: 17 residues. Germline CDR1 is MNHEY and CDR2 is SVGAGI. This CDR3 reads CASSRTSGGKSSYEQYF. The CDR3 coding sequence is TGTGCCAGCAGTCGGACTAGCGGGGGGAAAAGCTCCTACGAGCAGTACTTC.

Many counts were recorded for this clonotype. The chain joins TRBV4-1 to TRBJ2-1; D might be TRBD2 (5 bases). The CDR3 is made up of 16 amino acids. Germline CDR1 and CDR2: MGHRA and YSYEKL. V lost 0 bases to trimming and J lost 1 base, with 10 bases between them. CDR3 protein: CASSQDLRGSYNEQFF. CDR3 sequence (DNA): TGCGCCAGCAGCCAAGATCTCCGGGGATCCTACAATGAGCAGTTCTTC.

At least ten counts were recorded for this clonotype. The V call is TRBV20-1, the J call TRBJ1-6, with D unclear. The CDR3 is 15 residues long. The germline V gene encodes CDR1 DFQATT and CDR2 SNEGSKA (reference sequence). V lost 2 bases and J lost 2, with 10 bases in between. The CDR3 nucleotides are TGCAGTGCTAGACACGAGGGAACCTATAATTCACCCCTCCACTTT. Translated, it gives CSARHEGTYNSPLHF.

V gene TRBV12-3 or TRBV12-4 combines with J gene TRBJ2-7, with TRBD1 as a possible D gene (6 bases). This CDR3 has 15 amino acids. Trimming shortened V by 3 bases and J by 0 bases, and 12 bases separated the two germline ends. The DNA of the CDR3 is TGTGCCAGCAGTTTCGGGACACCAAGCTCCTACGAGCAGTACTTC. As protein: CASSFGTPSSYEQYF.

This clonotype has ten or more counts. The V and J genes are TRBV3-1 and TRBJ2-3; a possible D gene is TRBD1 (6 bases). The CDR3 has 15 residues. Germline V gene data show CDR1 as LGHDT and CDR2 as YNNKEL (reference sequence). The ends were cut back, 3 bases at V and 3 bases at J, with 13 bases in the middle. This CDR3 is CASSQQGLRTDTQYF. As DNA, the CDR3 is TGTGCCAGCAGCCAGCAGGGGTTACGGACAGATACGCAGTATTTT.

This clonotype was counted ten times or more. The chain employs TRBV28 and TRBJ1-5, with unresolved D. Between the trimmed V and J ends, which lost 4 bases and 4 bases, there was a span of 11 bases. The CDR3 totals 14 residues. CDR1 and CDR2 from the germline V gene are MDHEN and SYDVKM. CDR3 nucleotide sequence: TGTGCCAGCAGTTCCGAGAGAGTTAATCAGCCCCAGCATTTT. Translated: CASSSERVNQPQHF. Filled out from reference TRBV28 and TRBJ1-5, the complete variable domain reads DVKVTQSSRYLVKRTGEKVFLECVQDMDHENMFWYRQDPGLGLRLIYFSYDVKMKEKGDIPEGYSVSREKKERFSLILESASTNQTSMYLCASSSERVNQPQHFGDGTRLSIL.

This clonotype was seen only a few times. The chain uses TRBV4-1 and TRBJ1-2, with D maybe TRBD1 (6 bases). The CDR3 length is 17 residues. CDR1 is MGHRA and CDR2 is YSYEKL in the germline V gene. The V end was cut by 1 base, the J end by 4 bases, with 19 bases between. The CDR3 DNA reads as TGCGCCAGCAGCCAAGTTAAAGGACAGCCAAAAATCTATGGCTACACCTTC. Translating it yields CASSQVKGQPKIYGYTF.